The 10 T cell receptor beta chains below all came from one sample that was sequenced in a study of blood T cell repertoires in COVID-19. This table comes from immunoSEQ multiplex PCR, and its TCRdb copy is limited to in-frame clones, with some not included. The table records fewer than 400,000 clones, around 87% of them present only once. The sequenced material came from PBMCs or T cells enriched from blood (not recorded which). The receptors were gathered from a woman aged 45-59 years who had recovered from COVID-19.

The genes are TRBV15 and TRBJ1-2; D gene unclear. V lost 0 bases and J lost 7, with 15 bases in between. The length of the CDR3 is 15 residues. Germline V CDR1 and CDR2: LNHNV, YYDKDF (reference sequence). CDR3 sequence: CATSRDPDNYGGYTF. CDR3 nucleotide sequence: TGTGCCACCAGCAGAGATCCGGATAACTATGGTGGCTACACCTTC.

This sequence joins TRBV5-5 and TRBJ1-2; 8 bases agree with TRBD1. The CDR3 totals 15 residues. The trim removed 4 bases at V and 5 bases at J, leaving 10 bases unmatched. Germline CDR1 and CDR2: SGHKS and YYEKEE (reference sequence). The CDR3 protein is CASSNSGGGLYGYTF. DNA for the CDR3: TGTGCCAGCAGCAACTCAGGGGGCGGGCTTTATGGCTACACCTTC.

The chain links TRBV27 to TRBJ1-1; no definite D call. The CDR3 contains 14 residues. Trimming took 7 bases from V and 4 from J, leaving 16 bases between them. In germline, CDR1 is MNHEY, CDR2 SMNVEV (reference sequence). Here the CDR3 reads CASTRRGKLTEAFF. For the CDR3, the DNA is TGTGCCAGCACCCGACGAGGAAAGCTCACTGAAGCTTTCTTT.

V and J are TRBV2 and TRBJ1-6; D possibly corresponds to TRBD1 (5 bases). The CDR3 is made up of 13 amino acids. The germline V gene has CDR1 SNHLY and CDR2 FYNNEI. V dropped 8 bases and J dropped 4 bases, with 9 bases sitting between them. DNA for the CDR3: TGTGCCAGCCGCACAGGATATAATTCACCCCTCCACTTT. Its protein product is CASRTGYNSPLHF.

The chain has TRBV6-5 and TRBJ1-3, with a weak D call TRBD1 (5 bases). The V end lost 6 bases, the J end lost 6 bases, and 6 bases lay between the germline ends. CDR3 length: 11 residues. Germline lookup yields CDR1 MNHEY and CDR2 SVGAGI. This chain's CDR3 is CASRGANTIYF. The CDR3 DNA is TGTGCCAGCAGAGGGGCAAACACCATATATTTT.

The chain couples TRBV5-1 to TRBJ1-1; 8 nucleotides align to TRBD1. V dropped 4 bases and J dropped 4; count of bases not matched to a gene: 9. The germline V gene has CDR1 SGHRS and CDR2 YFSETQ. CDR3 length equals 15 residues. DNA of the CDR3: TGCGCCAGCAGCCTAACGGGACAGGATTCCACTGAAGCTTTCTTT. Translation: CASSLTGQDSTEAFF. Filled out from reference TRBV5-1 and TRBJ1-1, the complete variable domain reads KAGVTQTPRYLIKTRGQQVTLSCSPISGHRSVSWYQQTPGQGLQFLFEYFSETQRNKGNFPGRFSGRQFSNSRSEMNVSTLELGDSALYLCASSLTGQDSTEAFFGQGTRLTVV.

V gene TRBV6-1 combines with J gene TRBJ2-3, with TRBD2 identical over 9 bases. The CDR3 length is 15 residues. Trimming took 2 bases from V and 5 from J; bases not matched to a gene: 5. Per the germline V gene, CDR1 is MNHNS and CDR2 is SASEGT. The CDR3 loop is CASSESSGGRDTQYF. The CDR3 region has the DNA TGTGCCAGCAGTGAAAGTAGCGGGGGAAGAGATACGCAGTATTTT.

The J gene is TRBJ1-2, the V gene TRBV12-5; TRBD1 matches 9 bases. V lost 9 bases and J lost 8; bases outside the gene matches: 10. The germline V gene has CDR1 LGHNT and CDR2 FRNRAP. The CDR3 totals 13 residues. The CDR3 bases are TGTGCTAGCTCGGGACAGGGAGTTGGCGGCTACACCTTC. It specifies CASSGQGVGGYTF.

V and J are TRBV5-1 and TRBJ1-2; D gene uncertain. Germline loops: CDR1 SGHRS, CDR2 YFSETQ. The V end was cut by 1 base, the J end by 6 bases, with 4 bases between. This CDR3 region has 11 residues. The CDR3 nucleotides read TGCGCCAGCAGCTTGTTTAATGGCTACACCTTC. Translated: CASSLFNGYTF.

V and J are TRBV28 and TRBJ2-4, with TRBD1 matching over 11 bases. The CDR3 has 16 residues. With V trimmed by 3 bases and J by 0 bases, 1 base remained unmatched. Germline lookup yields CDR1 MDHEN and CDR2 SYDVKM. CDR3 coding DNA: TGTGCCAGCAGTTTGGGGACAGGGGGAGCCAAAAACATTCAGTACTTC. Protein product: CASSLGTGGAKNIQYF.